This section outlines one TCR beta chain sequence together with its context. As yet, its antigen is unknown. A much larger clone differs from this one at a single base, so this may be a read error. The data are from a study of vaccination and CD4 T cells after COVID-19. Documented treatment: approximately 11-day PBMC culture with coronavirus spike peptide pools or control peptides (ViraFEST assay). Pre-COVID-19 pandemic sampling (2011-2018) yielded the unexposed donor's CD4+ T cells. This CDR3 contains 14 residues. CDR1 is DFQATT, CDR2 SNEGSKA, per germline (reference sequence). At the Johns Hopkins FTIC core, DNA taken from cultured CD4+ T cells was sequenced by way of the Oncomine TCR Beta short-read assay. Each CDR3 protein gets one entry after TCRdb re-called the PCR reads with MiXCR. The sample lists thousands of distinct CDR3 sequences, approximately 41% occurring once.

The source is a human donor in good health. The chain couples TRBV20-1 to TRBJ2-1; TRBD1 or TRBD2 may be the D gene (5 bases each). Specimen: CD4+ T cells from blood, cultured in vitro. The CDR3 DNA reads as TGCAGTGCTAGAACCCGGGGCTCCTACAATGAGCGGTTCTTC. Translated, it gives CSARTRGSYNERFF.